These 24 T cell receptor beta chains share one sample of origin, sequenced in a study of cytomegalovirus exposure and HLA in healthy donors. With 60 Vbeta and 13 Jbeta primers, the PCR was carried out. Using immunoSEQ multiplex PCR, the repertoire was profiled, and TCRdb retains in-frame clones only, with some absent. The sample includes around 150,000 clones, under 70% of them seen just once. Input material: PBMCs. The receptor set was obtained from a woman aged 60-75 years in good health and CMV-seronegative.

This clone was counted a few times. The rearrangement joins TRBV11-1 to TRBJ2-5; tentative D call: TRBD2 (6 bases). This CDR3 spans 14 amino acids. Germline values: CDR1 SGHAT, CDR2 FQDESV (reference sequence). V lost 4 bases to trimming and J lost 7 bases, with 16 bases between them. CDR3 region: CASSSFTSPGTQYF. The CDR3 DNA follows: TGTGCCAGCAGCTCCTTTACTAGCCCTGGGACCCAGTACTTC. The full variable domain, its missing parts supplied by reference TRBV11-1 and TRBJ2-5, is EAEVAQSPRYKITEKSQAVAFWCDPISGHATLYWYRQILGQGPELLVQFQDESVVDDSQLPKDRFSAERLKGVDSTLKIQPAELGDSAMYLCASSSFTSPGTQYFGPGTRLLVL.

This clone was counted between two and nine times. V and J are TRBV7-2 and TRBJ2-1, with a weak D call TRBD1 (6 bases). Germline V gene sequence: CDR1 SGHTA, CDR2 FQGNSA. The CDR3 has 14 residues. The V and J ends lost 5 bases and 4 bases respectively, with 12 bases between them. The CDR3 coding sequence is TGTGCCAGCAGCGCTCGACAGGCATACAATGAGCAGTTCTTC. Translated: CASSARQAYNEQFF.

The rearrangement links TRBV18 to TRBJ2-2; 7 bases map to TRBD1. The ends lost 3 bases at V and 5 bases at J; junction bases unmatched: 6. This CDR3 is 15 amino acids long. Germline lookup yields CDR1 KGHSH and CDR2 LQKENI. For the CDR3, the DNA is TGTGCCAGCTCACCCTCCACAGGGGAGACCGGGGAGCTGTTTTTT. This sequence encodes CASSPSTGETGELFF. Looking up the rest from reference TRBV18 and TRBJ2-2 gives the full variable domain: NAGVMQNPRHLVRRRGQEARLRCSPMKGHSHVYWYRQLPEEGLKFMVYLQKENIIDESGMPKERFSAEFPKEGPSILRIQQVVRGDSAAYFCASSPSTGETGELFFGEGSRLTVL.

This clone has only a few counts. In nucleotides, the CDR3 is TGTGCCAGTCGGACAGGGGGGCTGCGTGGCTACACCTTC. Encoded protein: CASRTGGLRGYTF. This chain joins TRBV6-5 and TRBJ1-2, with 10 bases that match TRBD1. The length of the CDR3 is 13 residues. The germline gives CDR1 MNHEY, CDR2 SVGAGI. The V gene end was trimmed by 9 bases and the J gene end by 7 bases; junction bases not matched to a gene: 8.

V usage is TRBV6-7 and J usage is TRBJ1-4, with TRBD1 identical over 8 bases. TRBV6-7 is filed as an ORF, its function uncertain. V lost 5 bases and J lost 4; bases outside the gene matches: 15. The CDR3 has 18 residues. The CDR3 nucleotides read TGTGCCAGCAGTCGACAGGGGAGGGAGGGTGGGGTTAATGAAAAACTGTTTTTT. Its translation is CASSRQGREGGVNEKLFF.

This clone has just a few counts. This specimen includes other DNA sequences encoding the same CDR3. The chain links TRBV18 to TRBJ1-2; 10 nucleotides match TRBD1. Per the germline V gene, CDR1 is KGHSH and CDR2 is LQKENI. The CDR3 sequence is 13 residues long. V lost 6 bases and J lost 7; bases outside the gene matches: 5. The CDR3 region has the DNA TGTGCCAGCTCCCCCGGACAGGGGGTTGGCTACACCTTC. Translating gives CASSPGQGVGYTF.

The rearrangement joins TRBV5-4 to TRBJ1-5; 8 bases are a match to TRBD1. The length of the CDR3 is 16 residues. The junction had 6 bases not matched to a gene; V was cut back by 0 bases and J by 4 bases. Germline values: CDR1 SGHNT, CDR2 YYREEE (reference sequence). The CDR3 sequence: CASSLALDRANQPQHF. CDR3 nucleotides: TGTGCCAGCAGCTTGGCCTTGGACAGGGCAAATCAGCCCCAGCATTTT.

V gene TRBV5-4 combines with J gene TRBJ2-7; 8 nucleotides match TRBD2. Germline lookup yields CDR1 SGHNT and CDR2 YYREEE (reference sequence). This CDR3 has 16 residues. V was clipped by 4 bases and J by 0 bases; unmatched bases: 9. CDR3 sequence: CASSQTTSVNSYEQYF. In nucleotides, the CDR3 is TGTGCCAGCAGCCAAACGACTAGCGTTAACTCCTACGAGCAGTACTTC.

This clone showed up just once. This rearrangement joins TRBV5-1 to TRBJ2-7, with 9 bases aligning to TRBD1. Germline lookup yields CDR1 SGHRS and CDR2 YFSETQ. Unmatched junction bases numbered 11, after V lost 7 bases and J lost 3 bases. The CDR3 extends over 15 amino acids. The CDR3 DNA reads TGCGCCAGCCTTCACCGCCGGACAGGGGACTACGAGCAGTACTTC. Amino acids: CASLHRRTGDYEQYF.

The chain has TRBV25-1 and TRBJ2-1; 13 positions agree with TRBD2. V was pared by 8 bases and J by 4 bases, with 5 bases of the junction left unmatched. This CDR3 has 15 residues. Germline CDR1 is MGHDK and CDR2 is SYGVNS. CDR3 amino acids: CASGRTSGGYNEQFF. DNA of the CDR3: TGTGCCAGCGGTAGGACTAGCGGGGGATACAATGAGCAGTTCTTC.

Here the CDR3 DNA reads TGTGCCAGCAGTTACTCGAGACTGAGCACAGATACGCAGTATTTT. As protein: CASSYSRLSTDTQYF. This chain uses TRBV6-5 with TRBJ2-3; D gene uncertain. The CDR3 runs 15 residues. Trimming took off 0 bases at V and 0 bases at J, with 7 bases between the two ends. Germline lookup yields CDR1 MNHEY and CDR2 SVGAGI.

The genes are TRBV19 and TRBJ1-2; TRBD1 might be the D (5 bases). The CDR3 totals 15 residues. Germline V gene lookup returns CDR1 LNHDA and CDR2 SQIVND (reference sequence). Trimming pared 7 bases from V and 3 bases from J, leaving 18 bases between. The CDR3 DNA reads as TGTGCCAGTACACCAGATAGAACAGGAGACTATGGCTACACCTTC. Amino acid sequence: CASTPDRTGDYGYTF.

The rearrangement joins TRBV5-4 to TRBJ1-1; 7 nucleotides match TRBD1. With 0 bases clipped from V and 8 bases from J, the junction kept 7 bases outside the gene matches. Germline V gene sequence: CDR1 SGHNT, CDR2 YYREEE (reference sequence). The CDR3 sequence is 14 residues long. The CDR3 DNA reads TGTGCCAGCAGCTTGGGAGGGACAGTTGGGGAAGCTTTCTTT. Translated: CASSLGGTVGEAFF.

To note about this clone: A read error may produce the germline difference seen at one junction end. This chain connects TRBV7-9 to TRBJ1-2; 8 nucleotides agree with TRBD1. CDR1 SEHNR and CDR2 FQNEAQ come from the germline V gene (reference sequence). CDR3 length: 15 amino acids. The CDR3 spells CSSSSEGRGLGGYTF. Written as DNA, the CDR3 is TGTTCCAGCAGCTCCGAGGGCAGGGGGCTGGGTGGCTACACCTTC.

This chain connects TRBV5-4 to TRBJ1-6; TRBD1 might be the D (6 bases). V was trimmed by 0 bases and J by 9 bases, leaving 13 bases between them. There are 15 residues in the CDR3. CDR1 is SGHNT, CDR2 YYREEE, per germline (reference sequence). DNA of the CDR3: TGTGCCAGCAGCTTGGCCGGGGGGGCAGGTTCACCCCTCCACTTT. Its protein is CASSLAGGAGSPLHF.

V is TRBV11-1 and J is TRBJ2-7, with D possibly TRBD2 on 5 matching bases. The germline V gene has CDR1 SGHAT and CDR2 FQDESV (reference sequence). Trimming cost V 5 bases and J 0 bases, with 17 bases left between them. The CDR3 length is 16 residues. The CDR3 region has the DNA TGTGCCAGCAGCCAAATTCAAGGACGGGGCTCCTACGAGCAGTACTTC. Residues: CASSQIQGRGSYEQYF.

The chain links TRBV18 to TRBJ1-1; perhaps TRBD1 as D (5 bases). The CDR3 loop spans 15 amino acids. Germline V gene lookup returns CDR1 KGHSH and CDR2 LQKENI. The V and J ends lost 6 bases and 0 bases respectively, with 14 bases between them. CDR3 protein: CASSQLQALNTEAFF. The DNA for the CDR3 is TGTGCCAGCTCGCAACTACAGGCTCTGAACACTGAAGCTTTCTTT. The entire variable domain, with the rest obtained from reference TRBV18 and TRBJ1-1, is as follows: NAGVMQNPRHLVRRRGQEARLRCSPMKGHSHVYWYRQLPEEGLKFMVYLQKENIIDESGMPKERFSAEFPKEGPSILRIQQVVRGDSAAYFCASSQLQALNTEAFFGQGTRLTVV.

V usage is TRBV15 and J usage is TRBJ2-5, with D tentatively TRBD2 (5 bases). There are 12 residues in the CDR3. CDR1 and CDR2 (germline): LNHNV, YYDKDF (reference sequence). With 0 bases removed from V and 11 bases from J, the gap between germline ends came to 10 bases. DNA for the CDR3: TGTGCCACCAGCAGAGATTGGGGAGAGCAGTACTTC. This codes for CATSRDWGEQYF.

The rearrangement joins TRBV28 to TRBJ1-4; 11 bases map to TRBD1. Germline V gene lookup returns CDR1 MDHEN and CDR2 SYDVKM. J was trimmed by 3 bases and V by 3 bases; bases with no gene match: 9. This CDR3 has 18 residues. This chain's CDR3 is CASSLFGQGAWANEKLFF. CDR3 sequence (DNA): TGTGCCAGCAGTTTGTTCGGACAGGGGGCTTGGGCTAATGAAAAACTGTTTTTT.

The chain carries TRBV4-2 and TRBJ1-4; 9 positions agree with TRBD1. Trimming cost V 4 bases and J 0 bases; bases outside gene matches: 3. This CDR3 has 16 amino acids. Germline V gene sequence: CDR1 LGHNA, CDR2 YNFKEQ. CDR3 sequence reads: CASSPGQGTTNEKLFF. As DNA, the CDR3 is TGTGCCAGCAGCCCGGGACAGGGTACAACTAATGAAAAACTGTTTTTT.

This chain connects TRBV6-5 to TRBJ2-2; the match to TRBD2 covers 9 bases. V shed 0 bases, J shed 5 bases, and the junction held 4 bases outside the gene matches. The V gene's germline CDR1 is MNHEY and CDR2 SVGAGI. This CDR3 has 16 residues. For the CDR3, the DNA is TGTGCCAGCAGTTACTCGACTAGCGGTTGGACCGGGGAGCTGTTTTTT. It is translated as CASSYSTSGWTGELFF.

The genes are TRBV27 and TRBJ2-5; the D gene is possibly TRBD1 (6 bases). Trimming removed 5 bases from V and 4 bases from J, with 17 bases in between. Germline V gene data show CDR1 as MNHEY and CDR2 as SMNVEV (reference sequence). This CDR3 is 15 amino acids long. CDR3 nucleotide sequence: TGTGCCAGCAGTAAACAGGGTCGATACGGAGAGACCCAGTACTTC. Translated, it gives CASSKQGRYGETQYF.

The CDR3: CASGLADEGAGQAFF. CDR3 DNA: TGTGCTAGTGGTTTGGCAGACGAGGGGGCCGGTCAAGCTTTCTTT. This rearrangement joins TRBV12-5 to TRBJ1-1, with 7 bases that match TRBD1. Trimming took 1 base from V and 9 from J; bases not matched to a gene: 11. Germline assignment: CDR1 LGHNT and CDR2 FRNRAP. This CDR3 spans 15 amino acids.

Only a few counts were recorded for this clone. The rearrangement joins TRBV19 to TRBJ2-2, with 10 positions matching TRBD2. The CDR3 is 16 amino acids. Trimming removed 7 bases from V and 6 bases from J; junction bases left unmatched: 11. Germline V lookup: CDR1 LNHDA, CDR2 SQIVND (reference sequence). The CDR3 sequence is CASKSGGARQAGELFF. The CDR3 coding sequence is TGTGCCAGTAAGAGCGGGGGGGCCCGACAGGCCGGGGAGCTGTTTTTT.